Reported below is one T cell receptor (beta chain). The data belong to a study of identical twins. Deletions cut 4 bases from V and 12 bases from J, with 10 bases between. The CDR3 has 10 residues. CDR1 and CDR2 from the germline V gene are SQVTM and ANQGSEA. TCRdb re-called the 5' RACE reads with MiXCR, one entry per CDR3 protein. This table has around 1.7 million distinct CDR3 sequences, 25% to 35% appearing once. The sample comprised cord blood. The chain combines TRBV29-1 with TRBJ2-1; no definite D call. The source is a newborn girl in good health. This CDR3 reads CSVGRDGQFF. The DNA for the CDR3 is TGCAGCGTTGGAAGGGATGGGCAGTTCTTC.